The 29 T cell receptor beta chains listed next were all sequenced from one sample in a study of control samples from healthy donors and cancer patients. Profiling relied on immunoSEQ multiplex PCR, and the TCRdb table lists in-frame clones only, not all of them. This table has 120,000 or so clones, around 92% appearing once. Sequences were obtained from blood. These receptors were obtained from a middle-aged man in good health.

The chain uses TRBV19 and TRBJ2-7, with D tentatively TRBD1 (6 bases). V was shortened by 6 bases and J by 1 base, with 13 bases between the two germline ends. Germline V gene sequence: CDR1 LNHDA, CDR2 SQIVND (reference sequence). This CDR3 contains 14 residues. The CDR3 region has the DNA TGTGCCAGTAGGGCAGGGGTAGGTTCCTACGAGCAGTACTTC. Translating it yields CASRAGVGSYEQYF.

This sequence joins TRBV6-5 and TRBJ2-7; D is undetermined. The germline CDR1 and CDR2 sequences are MNHEY and SVGAGI. The CDR3 length is 14 residues. Trimming left V 0 bases short and J 6 bases short, with 12 bases between. CDR3 in amino acids: CASSYSVGGSEQYF. DNA of the CDR3: TGTGCCAGCAGTTACTCGGTGGGCGGAAGCGAGCAGTACTTC.

V gene TRBV29-1 combines with J gene TRBJ2-7, with 10 bases lining up with TRBD1. The CDR3 runs 16 residues. Germline trimming cut 6 bases from V and 1 base from J; bases unmatched to any gene: 12. The germline V gene has CDR1 SQVTM and CDR2 ANQGSEA. CDR3 sequence (DNA): TGCAGCGTGGACCATGGACAGGGGGGTCGGTCCTACGAGCAGTACTTC. Its protein product is CSVDHGQGGRSYEQYF.

The V call is TRBV12-5, the J call TRBJ1-4; tentative D call: TRBD1 (6 bases). The CDR3 consists of 15 residues. The V gene's germline CDR1 is LGHNT and CDR2 FRNRAP. Trimming removed 3 bases from V and 8 bases from J, with 16 bases in between. The CDR3 region has the DNA TGTGCTAGTGGTTTAACAGGGTGGGGGACGGAAAAACTGTTTTTT. Residues: CASGLTGWGTEKLFF.

The chain is built from TRBV2 and TRBJ1-1; no clear D gene. From germline, CDR1 is SNHLY and CDR2 FYNNEI. Trimming took off 4 bases at V and 3 bases at J, with 12 bases between the two ends. This CDR3 has 14 amino acids. In DNA, the CDR3 is TGTGCCAGCAGTGCTGTATGGGGTGACACTGAAGCTTTCTTT. It codes for CASSAVWGDTEAFF.

The V call is TRBV4-1, the J call TRBJ1-1, with D unclear. Trimming cost V 0 bases and J 4 bases, with 12 bases left between them. This CDR3 spans 15 amino acids. CDR1 is MGHRA and CDR2 is YSYEKL in the germline V gene. The CDR3 DNA is TGCGCCAGCAGCCAAGAACGTCCCGGGAGCACTGAAGCTTTCTTT. As protein: CASSQERPGSTEAFF.

The chain combines TRBV4-2 with TRBJ1-2, with 8 positions matching TRBD1. The length of the CDR3 is 15 residues. Germline V CDR1 and CDR2: LGHNA, YNFKEQ. V was clipped by 5 bases and J by 7 bases; unmatched bases: 12. The CDR3 reads CASSSDRGRSSGYTF. In nucleotides, the CDR3 is TGTGCCAGCAGCTCCGACAGGGGCCGTTCGAGTGGCTACACCTTC.

The chain combines TRBV6-2 or TRBV6-3 with TRBJ2-2; D is unresolved. This CDR3 comprises 13 residues. Germline V CDR1 and CDR2: MNHEY, SVGEGT. Between the trimmed V and J ends, which lost 4 bases and 5 bases, there was a span of 8 bases. The CDR3 is CASSWGQTGELFF. DNA of the CDR3: TGTGCCAGCAGTTGGGGTCAAACCGGGGAGCTGTTTTTT.

This clone was picked up one time. The V and J genes are TRBV5-1 and TRBJ1-5, with D perhaps TRBD1 (5 bases). The CDR3 length is 14 residues. The V gene lost 0 bases and the J gene lost 8 bases, with 12 bases spanning the gap. Per germline, CDR1 SGHRS and CDR2 YFSETQ. The CDR3 DNA is TGCGCCAGCAGCTTGGCCGGGGCTGATGAGCCCCAGCATTTT. This gives the protein CASSLAGADEPQHF.

This chain joins TRBV11-2 and TRBJ1-4; 8 nucleotides agree with TRBD1. The CDR3 extends over 15 amino acids. J was trimmed by 5 bases and V by 3 bases; bases with no gene match: 5. Germline CDR1 is SGHAT and CDR2 is FQNNGV. Written as DNA, the CDR3 is TGTGCCAGCAGCTTTCCAGGGGGCGCGAATGAAAAACTGTTTTTT. It specifies CASSFPGGANEKLFF.

In its sample, this clone was seen a few times. The rearrangement links TRBV4-1 to TRBJ1-1, with TRBD1 identical over 8 bases. The CDR3 runs 14 residues. V lost 4 bases, J lost 1 base, and 2 bases stayed unmatched. Looked up from germline, CDR1 is MGHRA and CDR2 is YSYEKL. The CDR3 DNA is TGCGCCAGCAGCCTCGGACAGGGGAACACTGAAGCTTTCTTT. The encoded protein is CASSLGQGNTEAFF.

The chain carries TRBV7-2 and TRBJ1-2, with D hard to call. This CDR3 contains 12 residues. Germline V gene data show CDR1 as SGHTA and CDR2 as FQGNSA. Trimming left V 10 bases short and J 8 bases short, with 17 bases between. The CDR3 bases are TGTGCCACCAATTCGGCATACCCGGGCTACACCTTC. This encodes CATNSAYPGYTF.

The J gene is TRBJ1-1, the V gene TRBV11-2; 8 nucleotides align to TRBD1. V lost 1 base and J lost 4; bases outside the gene matches: 2. Looked up from germline, CDR1 is SGHAT and CDR2 is FQNNGV. CDR3 length equals 14 residues. The CDR3 sequence is CASSLAGQGTEAFF. CDR3 nucleotides: TGTGCCAGCAGCTTAGCAGGACAGGGCACTGAAGCTTTCTTT.

V usage is TRBV7-8 and J usage is TRBJ1-4, with 8 bases lining up with TRBD1. Germline CDR1 and CDR2: SGHVS and FQNEAQ. This CDR3 spans 13 amino acids. The V gene end was trimmed by 5 bases and the J gene end by 8 bases; junction bases not matched to a gene: 4. As DNA, the CDR3 is TGTGCCAGCAGCGGGGACAGGTGGGAAAAACTGTTTTTT. Protein: CASSGDRWEKLFF.

The gene calls are TRBV6-1 and TRBJ2-5; no clear D gene. The assigned J gene may be wrong: the sequence end matches TRBJ2-7 better. This CDR3 comprises 13 residues. Germline lookup yields CDR1 MNHNS and CDR2 SASEGT. The CDR3 bases are TGTGCCAGCAGTGAAAGGGAAACCTACGAGCAGTACTTC. As protein: CASSERETYEQYF.

This clone was seen once. The chain links TRBV5-4 to TRBJ2-7; 7 bases agree with TRBD1. V lost 3 bases, J lost 2 bases, and 8 bases stayed unmatched. Germline lookup yields CDR1 SGHNT and CDR2 YYREEE (reference sequence). The CDR3 runs 15 residues. The CDR3 DNA reads TGTGCCAGCAGCTCCAGGGGACAGACCACCTACGAGCAGTACTTC. Translation: CASSSRGQTTYEQYF.

The chain carries TRBV5-6 and TRBJ1-5, with D unresolved. V gave up 2 bases and J gave up 2 bases, with 11 bases separating them. CDR3 length equals 15 residues. The germline CDR1 and CDR2 sequences are SGHDT and YYEEEE. The CDR3 reads CASSFQTFGNQPQHF. DNA of the CDR3: TGTGCCAGCAGCTTTCAGACCTTTGGCAATCAGCCCCAGCATTTT.

This rearrangement joins TRBV24-1 to TRBJ1-2, with 7 positions matching TRBD1. The CDR3 has 12 residues. CDR1 is KGHDR, CDR2 SFDVKD, per germline. Losses at the gene ends were 6 bases for V and 4 bases for J; bases not matched to a gene: 1. This CDR3 is CATSQGGYGYTF. In DNA form, the CDR3 reads TGTGCCACCAGTCAGGGGGGCTATGGCTACACCTTC.

J is TRBJ1-2 and V is TRBV5-1; D is ambiguous. The germline V gene has CDR1 SGHRS and CDR2 YFSETQ. V was trimmed by 4 bases and J by 6 bases, leaving 19 bases between them. The CDR3 covers 15 residues. The CDR3 nucleotides are TGCGCCAGCAGCCAATCCTCGGTGGGTATTCATGGCTACACCTTC. Its translation is CASSQSSVGIHGYTF.

The rearrangement joins TRBV5-4 to TRBJ2-5; 7 bases line up with TRBD1. J gave up 0 bases and V 4 bases, and 3 bases lay outside the gene matches. CDR1 and CDR2 from the germline V gene are SGHNT and YYREEE (reference sequence). The CDR3 contains 14 residues. The CDR3 bases are TGTGCCAGCAGCCTGGACAGGTACCAAGAGACCCAGTACTTC. It translates to CASSLDRYQETQYF.

The CDR3 sequence is CASSAWTSGNQPQHF. The CDR3 DNA reads TGTGCCAGCAGTGCGTGGACATCCGGCAATCAGCCCCAGCATTTT. V and J are TRBV2 and TRBJ1-5, with a weak D call TRBD1 (5 bases). The germline V gene has CDR1 SNHLY and CDR2 FYNNEI. The CDR3 is 15 residues long. Trimming shortened V by 4 bases and J by 2 bases, and 12 bases separated the two germline ends.

V gene TRBV5-6 combines with J gene TRBJ1-4, with D hard to call. V was pared by 6 bases and J by 7 bases, with 13 bases between. The CDR3 spans 13 residues. The V gene's germline CDR1 is SGHDT and CDR2 YYEEEE. The CDR3 region has the DNA TGTGCCAGCATCAGGACGGGTAGTGAAAAACTGTTTTTT. Translation gives CASIRTGSEKLFF.

V and J are TRBV6-2 or TRBV6-3 and TRBJ1-5, with 10 bases identical to TRBD1. Germline V CDR1 and CDR2: MNHEY, SVGEGT. The CDR3 is 18 amino acids. J gave up 3 bases and V 1 base, and 9 bases lay outside the gene matches. The CDR3 protein is CASSYWTGQGIHNQPQHF. Written as DNA, the CDR3 is TGTGCCAGCAGTTACTGGACGGGACAGGGGATACACAATCAGCCCCAGCATTTT.

The V call is TRBV9, the J call TRBJ1-6; TRBD1 aligns across 8 bases. This CDR3 region has 18 residues. Trimming took 4 bases from V and 0 from J; bases not matched to a gene: 9. Germline CDR1 SGDLS, CDR2 YYNGEE. The CDR3 here is CASSQGAGAGSYNSPLHF. CDR3 in DNA: TGTGCCAGCAGCCAGGGGGCAGGGGCCGGCTCCTATAATTCACCCCTCCACTTT.

This chain joins TRBV20-1 and TRBJ2-3; no clear D gene. CDR3 length: 12 residues. Germline assignment: CDR1 DFQATT and CDR2 SNEGSKA (reference sequence). The V end lost 3 bases, the J end lost 2 bases, and 6 bases lay between the germline ends. CDR3 residues: CSASLDTDTQYF. The CDR3 nucleotides are TGCAGTGCTAGTCTTGACACAGATACGCAGTATTTT.

The chain couples TRBV19 to TRBJ2-1; tentative D call: TRBD1 (6 bases). Germline V gene sequence: CDR1 LNHDA, CDR2 SQIVND (reference sequence). The CDR3 is 14 amino acids. V lost 1 base to trimming and J lost 12 bases, with 16 bases between them. CDR3 sequence: CASSIGQSGAAQFF. The CDR3 nucleotides read TGTGCCAGTAGTATAGGCCAATCAGGGGCTGCGCAGTTCTTC.

This sequence joins TRBV3-1 (or the pseudogene TRBV3-2) and TRBJ1-4, with 10 bases lining up with TRBD1. CDR3 length: 14 amino acids. CDR1 and CDR2 (germline): LGHDT, YNNKEL (reference sequence). Trimming cost V 8 bases and J 9 bases; bases outside gene matches: 9. DNA for the CDR3: TGTGCCAGCGGGGGGACAGGGGAGTTGAAAAAACTGTTTTTT. Protein product: CASGGTGELKKLFF.

V and J are TRBV19 and TRBJ1-4; no reliable D call. There are 15 residues in the CDR3. Trimming stripped 4 bases from V and 8 bases from J, with 17 bases between. Germline assignment: CDR1 LNHDA and CDR2 SQIVND (reference sequence). CDR3 sequence (DNA): TGTGCCAGTAGTAGCTACAAGGGCGTAGGAGAAAAACTGTTTTTT. It encodes CASSSYKGVGEKLFF. The whole variable domain, filled in from reference TRBV19 and TRBJ1-4, reads DGGITQSPKYLFRKEGQNVTLSCEQNLNHDAMYWYRQDPGQGLRLIYYSQIVNDFQKGDIAEGYSVSREKKESFPLTVTSAQKNPTAFYLCASSSYKGVGEKLFFGSGTQLSVL.

The CDR3 here is CASSPVERGNTEAFF. The CDR3 coding sequence is TGTGCCAGCTCACCGGTGGAGAGGGGGAACACTGAAGCTTTCTTT. V and J are TRBV18 and TRBJ1-1; D might be TRBD1 (5 bases). This CDR3 has 15 residues. Trimming pared 3 bases from V and 1 base from J, leaving 12 bases between. Germline CDR1 reads KGHSH; CDR2 reads LQKENI.